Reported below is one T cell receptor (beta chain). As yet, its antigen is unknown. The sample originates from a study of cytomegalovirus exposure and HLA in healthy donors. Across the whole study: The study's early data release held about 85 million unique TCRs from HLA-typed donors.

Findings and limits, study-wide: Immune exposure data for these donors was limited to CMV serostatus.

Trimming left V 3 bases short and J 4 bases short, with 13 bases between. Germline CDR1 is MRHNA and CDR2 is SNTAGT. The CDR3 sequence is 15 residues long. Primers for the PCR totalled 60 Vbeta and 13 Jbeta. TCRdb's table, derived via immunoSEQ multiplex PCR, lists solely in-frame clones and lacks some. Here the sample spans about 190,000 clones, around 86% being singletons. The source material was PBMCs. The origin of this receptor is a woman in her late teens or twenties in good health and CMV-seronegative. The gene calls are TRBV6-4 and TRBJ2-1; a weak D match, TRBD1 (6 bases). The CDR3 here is CASSEVGATYNEQFF. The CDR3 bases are TGTGCCAGCAGTGAGGTGGGGGCAACGTACAATGAGCAGTTCTTC.